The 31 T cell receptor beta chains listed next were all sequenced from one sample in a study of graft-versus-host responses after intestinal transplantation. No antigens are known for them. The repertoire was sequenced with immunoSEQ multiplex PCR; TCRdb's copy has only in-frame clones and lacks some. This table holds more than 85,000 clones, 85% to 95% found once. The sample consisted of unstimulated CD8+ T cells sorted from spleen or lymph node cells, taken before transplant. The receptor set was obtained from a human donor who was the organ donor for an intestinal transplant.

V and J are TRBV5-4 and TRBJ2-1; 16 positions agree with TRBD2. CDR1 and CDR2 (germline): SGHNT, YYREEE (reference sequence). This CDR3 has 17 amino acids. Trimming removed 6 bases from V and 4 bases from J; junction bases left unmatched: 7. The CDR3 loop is CASTWGTSGRAYNEQFF. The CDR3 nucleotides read TGTGCCAGCACCTGGGGGACTAGCGGGAGGGCGTACAATGAGCAGTTCTTC.

CDR3 sequence: CASSEGAGEFGYEQYF. The DNA of the CDR3 is TGTGCCAGCAGTGAAGGTGCCGGGGAGTTCGGCTACGAGCAGTACTTC. The chain uses TRBV6-1 and TRBJ2-7; TRBD2 might be the D (5 bases). Deletions cut 1 base from V and 3 bases from J, with 16 bases between. Germline-derived CDR1 and CDR2 are MNHNS and SASEGT. The CDR3 has 16 amino acids.

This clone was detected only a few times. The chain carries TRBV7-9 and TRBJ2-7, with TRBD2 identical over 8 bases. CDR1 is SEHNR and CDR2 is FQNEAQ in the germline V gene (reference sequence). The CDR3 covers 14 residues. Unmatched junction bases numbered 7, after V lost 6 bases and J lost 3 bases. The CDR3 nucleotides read TGTGCCAGCAGTTACAGCGGGAGACACTACGAGCAGTACTTC. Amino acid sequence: CASSYSGRHYEQYF.

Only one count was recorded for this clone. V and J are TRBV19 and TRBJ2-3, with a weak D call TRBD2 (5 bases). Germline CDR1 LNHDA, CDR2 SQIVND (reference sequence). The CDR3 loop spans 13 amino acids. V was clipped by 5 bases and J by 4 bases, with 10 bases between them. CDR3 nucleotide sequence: TGTGCCAGTAGTGCCGGCGGGCCAGATACGCAGTATTTT. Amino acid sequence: CASSAGGPDTQYF.

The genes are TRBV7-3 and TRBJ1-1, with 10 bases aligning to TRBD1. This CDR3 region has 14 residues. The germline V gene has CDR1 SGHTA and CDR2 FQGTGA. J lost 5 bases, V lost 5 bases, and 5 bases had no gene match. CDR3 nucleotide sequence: TGTGCCAGCAGCGCGACGGGACAGGGGACTGAAGCTTTCTTT. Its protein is CASSATGQGTEAFF.

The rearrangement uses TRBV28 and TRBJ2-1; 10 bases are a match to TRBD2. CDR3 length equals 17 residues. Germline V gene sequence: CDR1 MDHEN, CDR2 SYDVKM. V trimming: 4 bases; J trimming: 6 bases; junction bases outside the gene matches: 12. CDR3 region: CASSSYLLAGVFNEQFF. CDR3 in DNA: TGTGCCAGCAGTTCGTATCTCCTAGCGGGAGTATTCAATGAGCAGTTCTTC.

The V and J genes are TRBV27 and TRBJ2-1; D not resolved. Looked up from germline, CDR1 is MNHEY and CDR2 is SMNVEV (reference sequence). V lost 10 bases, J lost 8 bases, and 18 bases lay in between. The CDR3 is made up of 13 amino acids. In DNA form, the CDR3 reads TGTGCCACCCACGCTGAGCCTCTCCATGAGCAGTTCTTC. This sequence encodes CATHAEPLHEQFF.

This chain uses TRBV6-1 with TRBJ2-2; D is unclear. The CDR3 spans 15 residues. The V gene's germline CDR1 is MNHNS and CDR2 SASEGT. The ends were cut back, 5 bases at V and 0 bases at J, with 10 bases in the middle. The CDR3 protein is CASSLSLANTGELFF. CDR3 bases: TGTGCCAGCAGTCTATCCCTCGCGAACACCGGGGAGCTGTTTTTT.

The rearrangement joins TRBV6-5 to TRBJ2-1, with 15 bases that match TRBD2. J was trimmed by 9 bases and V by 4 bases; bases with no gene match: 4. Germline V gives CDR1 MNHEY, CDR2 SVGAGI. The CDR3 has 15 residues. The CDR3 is CASSFGTSGGSEQFF. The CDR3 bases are TGTGCCAGCAGTTTCGGGACTAGCGGGGGGAGTGAGCAGTTCTTC.

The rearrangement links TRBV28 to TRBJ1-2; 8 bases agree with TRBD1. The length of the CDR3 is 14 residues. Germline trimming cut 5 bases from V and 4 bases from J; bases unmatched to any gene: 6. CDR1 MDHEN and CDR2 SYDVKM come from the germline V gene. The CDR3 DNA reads TGTGCCAGCAGTACCGACAGGGGATCCTATGGCTACACCTTC. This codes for CASSTDRGSYGYTF.

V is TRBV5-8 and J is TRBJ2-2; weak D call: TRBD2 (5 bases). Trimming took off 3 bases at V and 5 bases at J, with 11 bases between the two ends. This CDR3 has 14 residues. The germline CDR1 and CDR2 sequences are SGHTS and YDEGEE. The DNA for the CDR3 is TGTGCCAGCAGCTCCCTACGGACTACCGGGGAGCTGTTTTTT. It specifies CASSSLRTTGELFF.

The CDR3 reads CASSPGGGTDTQYF. CDR3 nucleotides: TGTGCCAGCAGCCCAGGCGGGGGCACAGATACGCAGTATTTT. V is TRBV13 and J is TRBJ2-3; possibly TRBD2 for D (6 bases). The CDR3 is 14 amino acids. CDR1 and CDR2 from the germline V gene are PRHDT and FYEKMQ (reference sequence). V shed 5 bases and J shed 1 base, with 10 bases lying between them.

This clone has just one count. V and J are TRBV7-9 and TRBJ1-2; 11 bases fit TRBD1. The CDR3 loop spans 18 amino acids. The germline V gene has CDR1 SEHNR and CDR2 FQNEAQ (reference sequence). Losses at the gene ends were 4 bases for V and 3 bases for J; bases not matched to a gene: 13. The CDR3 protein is CASSSRDRGAGSYYGYTF. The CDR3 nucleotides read TGTGCCAGCAGCTCCCGGGACAGGGGGGCTGGGTCGTACTATGGCTACACCTTC. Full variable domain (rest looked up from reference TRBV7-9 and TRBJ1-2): DTGVSQNPRHKITKRGQNVTFRCDPISEHNRLYWYRQTLGQGPEFLTYFQNEAQLEKSRLLSDRFSAERPKGSFSTLEIQRTEQGDSAMYLCASSSRDRGAGSYYGYTFGSGTRLTVV.

The CDR3 DNA sequence: TGTGCCAGCGAAGACAGGGGTAATCAGCCCCAGCATTTT. Its translation: CASEDRGNQPQHF. V is TRBV28 and J is TRBJ1-5; the match to TRBD1 covers 8 bases. Trimming at V came to 8 bases and at J to 4 bases, leaving 4 bases not matched to a gene. The germline gives CDR1 MDHEN, CDR2 SYDVKM. The CDR3 sequence is 13 residues long.

This CDR3 is CASSQTTDRAVFTGELFF. Here the CDR3 DNA reads TGCGCCAGCAGCCAAACAACGGACAGGGCAGTATTCACCGGGGAGCTGTTTTTT. The chain joins TRBV4-1 to TRBJ2-2; 8 bases fit TRBD1. Unmatched junction bases numbered 12, after V lost 2 bases and J lost 4 bases. Germline values: CDR1 MGHRA, CDR2 YSYEKL. The CDR3 is 18 residues long.

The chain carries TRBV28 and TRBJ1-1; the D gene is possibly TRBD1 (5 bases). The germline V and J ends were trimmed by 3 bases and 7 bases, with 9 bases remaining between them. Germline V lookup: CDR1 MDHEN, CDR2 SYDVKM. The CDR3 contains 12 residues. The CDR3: CASSFRGIEAFF. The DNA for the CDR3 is TGTGCCAGCAGTTTTCGGGGGATTGAAGCTTTCTTT.

The CDR3 DNA reads as TGTGCCAGCAGGATACAGGGTAGCAATCAGCCCCAGCATTTT. Encoded protein: CASRIQGSNQPQHF. V is TRBV28 and J is TRBJ1-5; maybe TRBD1 (6 bases). CDR1 is MDHEN and CDR2 is SYDVKM in the germline V gene. CDR3 length equals 14 residues. V lost 6 bases and J 0 bases, leaving 9 bases between the germline ends.

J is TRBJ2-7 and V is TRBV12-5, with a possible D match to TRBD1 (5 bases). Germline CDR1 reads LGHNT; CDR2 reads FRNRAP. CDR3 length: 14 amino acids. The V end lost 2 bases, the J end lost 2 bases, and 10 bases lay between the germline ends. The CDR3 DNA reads TGTGCTAGTGGTTTGTGGACACAAACCTACGAGCAGTACTTC. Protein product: CASGLWTQTYEQYF.

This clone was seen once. The CDR3 DNA sequence: TGTGCCAGTAGTGTGAATAGCGGGAGTATAACTGAGCAGTTCTTC. Protein: CASSVNSGSITEQFF. The V call is TRBV19, the J call TRBJ2-1; 9 bases are shared with TRBD2. This CDR3 comprises 15 residues. Germline-derived CDR1 and CDR2 are LNHDA and SQIVND (reference sequence). J gave up 9 bases and V 5 bases, and 11 bases lay outside the gene matches.

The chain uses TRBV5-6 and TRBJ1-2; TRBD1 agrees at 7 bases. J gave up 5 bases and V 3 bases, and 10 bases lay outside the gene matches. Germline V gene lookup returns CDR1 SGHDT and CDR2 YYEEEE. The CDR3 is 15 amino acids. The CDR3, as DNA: TGTGCCAGCAGCTCCCTATCCAGGGGGAGGTATGGCTACACCTTC. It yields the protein CASSSLSRGRYGYTF.

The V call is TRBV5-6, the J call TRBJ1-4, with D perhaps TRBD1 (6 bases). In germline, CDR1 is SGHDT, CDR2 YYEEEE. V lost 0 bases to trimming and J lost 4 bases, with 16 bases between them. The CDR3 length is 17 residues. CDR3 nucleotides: TGTGCCAGCAGCTTGGACGCAGGGGACGACCATAATGAAAAACTGTTTTTT. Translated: CASSLDAGDDHNEKLFF.

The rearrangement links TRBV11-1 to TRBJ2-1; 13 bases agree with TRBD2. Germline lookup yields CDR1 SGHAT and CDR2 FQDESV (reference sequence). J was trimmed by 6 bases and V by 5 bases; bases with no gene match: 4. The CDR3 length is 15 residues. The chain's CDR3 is CASSMGLAGINEQFF. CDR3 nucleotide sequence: TGTGCCAGCAGCATGGGACTAGCGGGGATCAATGAGCAGTTCTTC.

CDR3 in DNA: TGCGCCAGCAGCCTCCAGGTTTACCAAGAGACCCAGTACTTC. Translated: CASSLQVYQETQYF. The chain couples TRBV5-1 to TRBJ2-5; D is ambiguous. The CDR3 has 14 residues. Trimming cost V 4 bases and J 0 bases, with 10 bases left between them. Germline V lookup: CDR1 SGHRS, CDR2 YFSETQ.

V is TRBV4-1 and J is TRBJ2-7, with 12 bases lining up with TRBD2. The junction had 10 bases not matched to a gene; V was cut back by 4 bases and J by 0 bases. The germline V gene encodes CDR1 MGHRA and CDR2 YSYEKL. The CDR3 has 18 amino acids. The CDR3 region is CASSPRTSGKGSSYEQYF. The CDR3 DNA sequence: TGCGCCAGCAGCCCACGGACTAGCGGGAAAGGGAGCTCCTACGAGCAGTACTTC.

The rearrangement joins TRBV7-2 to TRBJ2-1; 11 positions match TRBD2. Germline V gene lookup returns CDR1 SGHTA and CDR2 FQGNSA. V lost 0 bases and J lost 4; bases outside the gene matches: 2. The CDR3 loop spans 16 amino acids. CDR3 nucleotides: TGTGCCAGCAGCTTAGCGACTAGCGGGATATACAATGAGCAGTTCTTC. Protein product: CASSLATSGIYNEQFF.

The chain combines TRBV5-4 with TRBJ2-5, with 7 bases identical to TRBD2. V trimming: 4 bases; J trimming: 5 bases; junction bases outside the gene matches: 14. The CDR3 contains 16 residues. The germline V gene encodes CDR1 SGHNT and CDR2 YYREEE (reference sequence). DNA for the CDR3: TGTGCCAGCAGCCCGATTATCAGCGGGAAGTGGGAGACCCAGTACTTC. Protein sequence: CASSPIISGKWETQYF.

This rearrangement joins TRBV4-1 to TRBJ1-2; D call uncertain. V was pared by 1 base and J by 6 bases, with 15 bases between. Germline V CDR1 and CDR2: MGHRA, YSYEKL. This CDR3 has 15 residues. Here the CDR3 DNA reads TGCGCCAGCAGCCAAGCATTAGGAGTAACTGATGGCTACACCTTC. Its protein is CASSQALGVTDGYTF.

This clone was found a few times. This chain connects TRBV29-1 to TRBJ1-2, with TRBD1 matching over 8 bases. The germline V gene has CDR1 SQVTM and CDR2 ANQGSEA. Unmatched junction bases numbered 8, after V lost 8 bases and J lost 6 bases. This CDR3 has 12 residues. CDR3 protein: CSLWTGMDGYTF. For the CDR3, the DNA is TGCAGCCTGTGGACAGGGATGGATGGCTACACCTTC.

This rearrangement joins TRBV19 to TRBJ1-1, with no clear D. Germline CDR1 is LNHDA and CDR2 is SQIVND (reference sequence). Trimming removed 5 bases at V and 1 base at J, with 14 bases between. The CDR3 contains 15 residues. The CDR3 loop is CASSVSPEANTEAFF. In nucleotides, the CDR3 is TGTGCCAGTAGTGTCAGCCCAGAGGCGAACACTGAAGCTTTCTTT.

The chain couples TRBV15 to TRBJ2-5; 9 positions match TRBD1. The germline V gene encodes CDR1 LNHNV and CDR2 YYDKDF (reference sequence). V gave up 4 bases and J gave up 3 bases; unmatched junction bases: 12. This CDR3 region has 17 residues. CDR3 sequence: CATSKAVGQGWEETQYF. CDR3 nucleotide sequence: TGTGCCACCAGCAAAGCCGTAGGACAGGGGTGGGAAGAGACCCAGTACTTC.

CDR3 loop: CATRDRANYGYTF. CDR3 nucleotides: TGTGCCACCCGGGACAGGGCTAACTATGGCTACACCTTC. The genes are TRBV15 and TRBJ1-2; 9 bases align to TRBD1. J lost 0 bases, V lost 8 bases, and 1 base had no gene match. CDR3 length: 13 amino acids. The germline CDR1 and CDR2 sequences are LNHNV and YYDKDF (reference sequence).